This T cell receptor (beta chain) was obtained from a study of cytotoxic CD8 clonotypes in ibrutinib-treated CLL. Whole-study results and caveats: On treatment, the uncommon public clonotypes contracted or remained stable.

The CDR3 consists of 15 residues. V lost 2 bases, J lost 6 bases, and 16 bases lay in between. CDR1 and CDR2 from the germline V gene are SGHRS and YFSETQ. The method was immunoSEQ multiplex PCR; TCRdb's version includes in-frame clones alone and lacks a portion of them. The sample records 50,000 or so clones, roughly 83% being singletons. Regarding this clone: The antigen remains undetermined.

This sequence was found in a human donor with chronic lymphocytic leukemia. This sequence joins TRBV5-1 and TRBJ2-3; the D is unclear. The sample was PBMCs, taken after 24 months of ibrutinib treatment. This chain's CDR3 is CASSLLQSVGDTQYF. The CDR3 region has the DNA TGCGCCAGCAGCTTATTACAGTCGGTAGGGGATACGCAGTATTTT.